These 13 T cell receptor beta chains originate from one sample sequenced in a study of cytomegalovirus exposure and HLA in healthy donors. Amplification used 60 Vbeta primers and 13 Jbeta primers. Profiling relied on immunoSEQ multiplex PCR, and the TCRdb table lists in-frame clones only, not all of them. The sample has around 130,000 clones, roughly 70% seen once. Sequencing was performed on PBMCs. The receptors were sampled from a man aged 40-50 years in good health and CMV-seropositive.

This clone has just a few counts. The rearrangement links TRBV7-9 to TRBJ1-6; D is uncertain. The CDR3 is 13 amino acids. The V gene's germline CDR1 is SEHNR and CDR2 FQNEAQ (reference sequence). Between the trimmed V and J ends, which lost 6 bases and 8 bases, there was a span of 11 bases. DNA for the CDR3: TGTGCCAGCAGAACGGGGATTGATTCACCCCTCCACTTT. This gives the protein CASRTGIDSPLHF.

The chain combines TRBV5-1 with TRBJ2-7, with TRBD1 identical over 8 bases. The CDR3 sequence is 16 residues long. The germline gives CDR1 SGHRS, CDR2 YFSETQ. The junction had 13 bases not matched to a gene; V was cut back by 3 bases and J by 5 bases. The CDR3 DNA reads TGCGCCAGCAGCTCATCCGGACAGGGCGTGTTGGACGAGCAGTACTTC. It encodes CASSSSGQGVLDEQYF.

The CDR3 nucleotides read TGTGCCAGCAGCTTAGAGGGGACTAGCGGGAACGAGCAGTACTTC. Its protein is CASSLEGTSGNEQYF. This chain joins TRBV7-2 and TRBJ2-5; TRBD2 matches 13 bases. The last part of the DNA fits TRBJ2-7 better; the J call may be wrong. The CDR3 spans 15 residues. Germline V lookup: CDR1 SGHTA, CDR2 FQGNSA.

V gene TRBV15 combines with J gene TRBJ1-3; possible D gene TRBD1, 6 bases. The CDR3 is 15 residues long. V was trimmed by 8 bases and J by 2 bases, leaving 16 bases between them. Germline CDR1 reads LNHNV; CDR2 reads YYDKDF (reference sequence). This CDR3 is CATRSLQGPGNTIYF. In DNA form, the CDR3 reads TGTGCCACCCGGTCTTTGCAGGGGCCTGGAAACACCATATATTTT.

The rearrangement joins TRBV7-6 to TRBJ2-1; no clear D. V shed 8 bases and J shed 4 bases, with 18 bases lying between them. The CDR3 is 15 amino acids. Looked up from germline, CDR1 is SGHVS and CDR2 is FNYEAQ. CDR3 region: CASSRVSAGYNEQFF. For the CDR3, the DNA is TGTGCCAGCTCCCGTGTAAGCGCCGGATACAATGAGCAGTTCTTC. Combining the CDR3 with reference TRBV7-6 and TRBJ2-1 gives the whole variable domain GAGVSQSPRYKVTKRGQDVALRCDPISGHVSLYWYRQALGQGPEFLTYFNYEAQQDKSGLPNDRFSAERPEGSISTLTIQRTEQRDSAMYRCASSRVSAGYNEQFFGPGTRLTVL.

J is TRBJ2-7 and V is TRBV15; perhaps TRBD2 as D (5 bases). V dropped 1 base and J dropped 0 bases, with 10 bases sitting between them. This CDR3 is 15 amino acids long. CDR1 LNHNV and CDR2 YYDKDF come from the germline V gene (reference sequence). CDR3 sequence reads: CATSRAGTRSYEQYF. CDR3 in DNA: TGTGCCACCAGCAGAGCGGGAACCCGCTCCTACGAGCAGTACTTC. Variable domain in full (rest from reference TRBV15 and TRBJ2-7): DAMVIQNPRYQVTQFGKPVTLSCSQTLNHNVMYWYQQKSSQAPKLLFHYYDKDFNNEADTPDNFQSRRPNTSFCFLDIRSPGLGDTAMYLCATSRAGTRSYEQYFGPGTRLTVT.

J is TRBJ1-1 and V is TRBV9, with TRBD1 matching over 9 bases. V was clipped by 2 bases and J by 0 bases; unmatched bases: 5. The CDR3 extends over 16 amino acids. Germline CDR1 SGDLS, CDR2 YYNGEE. The CDR3 region has the DNA TGTGCCAGCAGCGTTGTCGGGACAGGGTTGAACACTGAAGCTTTCTTT. It codes for CASSVVGTGLNTEAFF. Filled out from reference TRBV9 and TRBJ1-1, the complete variable domain reads DSGVTQTPKHLITATGQRVTLRCSPRSGDLSVYWYQQSLDQGLQFLIQYYNGEERAKGNILERFSAQQFPDLHSELNLSSLELGDSALYFCASSVVGTGLNTEAFFGQGTRLTVV.

V gene TRBV27 combines with J gene TRBJ1-6; a possible D gene is TRBD1 (5 bases). The CDR3 is 17 residues long. Looked up from germline, CDR1 is MNHEY and CDR2 is SMNVEV (reference sequence). Deletions cut 7 bases from V and 0 bases from J, with 16 bases between. CDR3 DNA: TGTGCCAGCACCCAGCGGGGGGTGAGCTCCTATAATTCACCCCTCCACTTT. The encoded protein is CASTQRGVSSYNSPLHF.

This clone appeared a single time. The V call is TRBV10-3, the J call TRBJ1-1; tentative D call: TRBD1 (6 bases). Trimming stripped 3 bases from V and 0 bases from J, with 11 bases between. Per germline, CDR1 ENHRY and CDR2 SYGVKD. CDR3 size: 15 residues. CDR3 amino acids: CAISESDRMNTEAFF. CDR3 coding DNA: TGTGCCATCAGTGAATCGGACAGAATGAACACTGAAGCTTTCTTT.

The chain couples TRBV7-2 to TRBJ2-1, with 10 bases that match TRBD2. The CDR3 runs to 14 residues. V was pared by 2 bases and J by 6 bases, with 1 base of the junction left unmatched. Germline V gives CDR1 SGHTA, CDR2 FQGNSA. Here the CDR3 reads CASSLLAGVNEQFF. CDR3 coding DNA: TGTGCCAGCAGCTTACTAGCGGGGGTCAATGAGCAGTTCTTC.

This rearrangement joins TRBV30 to TRBJ2-5, with D maybe TRBD2 (5 bases). V was trimmed by 4 bases and J by 2 bases, leaving 8 bases between them. CDR1 is GTSNPN, CDR2 SVGIG, per germline (reference sequence). This CDR3 is built from 12 residues. CDR3 nucleotides: TGTGCCTGGATGACGGGACAAGAGACCCAGTACTTC. This sequence encodes CAWMTGQETQYF.

The rearrangement joins TRBV29-1 to TRBJ2-7, with D possibly matching TRBD1 (6 bases). The V end was cut by 5 bases, the J end by 7 bases, with 15 bases between. Germline V gene lookup returns CDR1 SQVTM and CDR2 ANQGSEA. This CDR3 comprises 12 residues. The CDR3 nucleotides are TGCAGCGTTCTACAGGGTTTGGGAGAGCAGTACTTC. Amino acid sequence: CSVLQGLGEQYF.

CDR3 DNA sequence: TGTGCCAGCAGCTTAGCGCGGGTAGCGGCAGCAACCTACGAGCAGTACTTC. As protein: CASSLARVAAATYEQYF. The gene calls are TRBV7-8 and TRBJ2-7, with D maybe TRBD2 (6 bases). Trimming removed 0 bases at V and 2 bases at J, with 17 bases between. CDR1 is SGHVS and CDR2 is FQNEAQ in the germline V gene. The CDR3 is made up of 17 amino acids.